This paragraph covers one T cell receptor (beta chain) sequence. Using immunoSEQ multiplex PCR, the repertoire was profiled, and TCRdb retains in-frame clones only, with some absent. The sample shows roughly 200,000 clones, approximately 84% of them seen only once. Germline CDR1 reads SGHRS; CDR2 reads YFSETQ. V was pared by 4 bases and J by 5 bases, with 15 bases between. There are 14 residues in the CDR3. The data stem from a study of cytomegalovirus exposure and HLA in healthy donors. Sequencing was carried out using PBMCs. The sequence was obtained from a woman aged 18-29 years in good health and CMV-seropositive. This chain uses TRBV5-1 with TRBJ2-5, with D hard to call. CDR3 region: CASSGTETRETQYF. The DNA for the CDR3 is TGCGCCAGCAGCGGCACAGAGACCCGGGAGACCCAGTACTTC.